This TCR beta chain originates from a study of molecular identifiers for immune sequencing clone quantification. Findings and caveats of the study: Sharing of a barcode by identical TCR molecules could cause highly expanded clone sizes to be underestimated. Clones above 20 RNA copies contained over 97% of effector molecules but under 1% of naive ones.

Bulk TCR libraries used previously described methods and listed TCR primers. TCRdb re-called the PCR reads with MiXCR, one entry per CDR3 protein. The sample contains more than 550,000 distinct CDR3 sequences, about 25% of which appear only once. This clonotype was recorded at least ten times. Its specificity is unknown. Trimming at V came to 5 bases and at J to 9 bases, leaving 10 bases not matched to a gene. Looked up from germline, CDR1 is SEHNR and CDR2 is FQNEAQ (reference sequence). The CDR3 contains 14 residues. The sequence was obtained from a human donor in good health. Some libraries in this study had Jurkat cell RNA spiked in. The chain links TRBV7-9 to TRBJ2-5; 9 positions match TRBD1. The specimen was naive CD8+ T cells from blood, with Jurkat cell RNA spiked in. Described subset: FACS-sorted CD8+CD4-CCR7+CD45RA+ naive T cells. This chain's CDR3 is CASSGTGILAAQYF. The CDR3 coding sequence is TGTGCCAGCAGCGGGACAGGGATCCTAGCTGCCCAGTACTTC.